One and the same sample provided the 27 T cell receptor beta chains below, sequenced in a study of blood T cell repertoires in COVID-19. Profiling relied on immunoSEQ multiplex PCR, and the TCRdb table lists in-frame clones only, not all of them. The table has roughly 53,000 clones, 90% seen once. Sequenced input: peripheral blood. The receptors were gathered from a human donor in a cohort sampled during active COVID-19.

The chain recombines TRBV12-3 or TRBV12-4 with TRBJ1-2; tentatively, D is TRBD1 (6 bases). The CDR3 covers 13 residues. Trimming cost V 5 bases and J 1 base, with 8 bases left between them. The CDR3 bases are TGTGCCAGCAGTCCACAGGGTAACTATGGCTACACCTTC. This codes for CASSPQGNYGYTF.

This chain links TRBV6-6 with TRBJ1-6, with 9 bases matching TRBD1. The CDR3 has 14 amino acids. Germline CDR1 reads MNHNY; CDR2 reads SVGAGI (reference sequence). V shed 7 bases and J 7 bases; nucleotides not matched to a gene: 5. DNA of the CDR3: TGTGCCAGCAAGTCCGGGACAGGGAATTCACCCCTCCACTTT. The encoded protein is CASKSGTGNSPLHF.

The gene calls are TRBV9 and TRBJ2-5; 9 bases are shared with TRBD1. Germline-derived CDR1 and CDR2 are SGDLS and YYNGEE. J lost 1 base, V lost 3 bases, and 7 bases had no gene match. The CDR3 sequence is 16 residues long. The CDR3, as DNA: TGTGCCAGCAGCGGGGGACAGGGCTGGAGCCAAGAGACCCAGTACTTC. Protein sequence: CASSGGQGWSQETQYF.

The V gene is TRBV2, the J gene TRBJ1-2; weak D call: TRBD1 (5 bases). Trimming took off 6 bases at V and 2 bases at J, with 16 bases between the two ends. Germline V gene data show CDR1 as SNHLY and CDR2 as FYNNEI. The CDR3 length is 15 residues. The CDR3 region has the DNA TGTGCCAGCAGGCCCATTTGGGGCGGAAACTATGGCTACACCTTC. It yields the protein CASRPIWGGNYGYTF.

The V call is TRBV7-8, the J call TRBJ1-1; unclear D gene. With 5 bases removed from V and 8 bases from J, the gap between germline ends came to 9 bases. The germline gives CDR1 SGHVS, CDR2 FQNEAQ. The CDR3 totals 11 residues. In DNA form, the CDR3 reads TGTGCCAGCAGCCCCGCCAGGGAAGCTTTCTTT. Its translation is CASSPAREAFF.

V gene TRBV12-5 combines with J gene TRBJ2-5; D is uncertain. With 0 bases removed from V and 6 bases from J, the gap between germline ends came to 17 bases. The length of the CDR3 is 16 residues. Germline V lookup: CDR1 LGHNT, CDR2 FRNRAP. The CDR3 region has the DNA TGTGCTAGTGGTTTGGTACTGGGTCAGGTTTTCCAGACCCAGTACTTC. Encoded protein: CASGLVLGQVFQTQYF.

This chain joins TRBV19 and TRBJ2-7; 7 bases line up with TRBD2. The germline V gene encodes CDR1 LNHDA and CDR2 SQIVND (reference sequence). The CDR3 is 15 amino acids. V lost 5 bases and J lost 2; bases outside the gene matches: 9. This chain's CDR3 is CASSLKTSEAYEQYF. The CDR3 coding sequence is TGTGCCAGTAGTCTTAAAACTAGCGAGGCCTACGAGCAGTACTTC.

The chain links TRBV3-1 (or the pseudogene TRBV3-2) to TRBJ1-2, with 7 positions matching TRBD1. This CDR3 contains 14 residues. Germline values: CDR1 LGHDT, CDR2 YNNKEL (reference sequence). The V segment lost 3 bases and the J segment 7 bases; nucleotides outside the gene matches: 8. The CDR3 coding sequence is TGTGCCAGCAGCCAGACCACAGGGGCAGCTGGCTACACCTTC. The encoded protein is CASSQTTGAAGYTF.

The CDR3 nucleotides are TGTGCCAGTAGTATTGGGGCGGGGCAAGAGACCCAGTACTTC. It specifies CASSIGAGQETQYF. The chain links TRBV19 to TRBJ2-5; possibly TRBD2 for D (6 bases). Germline V gene data show CDR1 as LNHDA and CDR2 as SQIVND (reference sequence). This CDR3 is 14 amino acids long. Trimming took 3 bases from V and 2 from J, leaving 10 bases between them.

This clone was counted only a few times. The chain employs TRBV12-5 and TRBJ2-5; TRBD2 aligns across 15 bases. The CDR3 sequence is 19 residues long. Germline V gene data show CDR1 as LGHNT and CDR2 as FRNRAP. The ends lost 5 bases at V and 4 bases at J; junction bases unmatched: 14. The CDR3 is CASGMKPGLAGGLPETQYF. The DNA of the CDR3 is TGTGCTAGTGGTATGAAACCGGGACTAGCGGGGGGTCTTCCAGAGACCCAGTACTTC.

The rearrangement uses TRBV5-1 and TRBJ2-3; the match to TRBD2 covers 10 bases. This CDR3 is built from 17 residues. The ends lost 0 bases at V and 4 bases at J; junction bases unmatched: 8. Germline CDR1 SGHRS, CDR2 YFSETQ. The CDR3 DNA is TGCGCCAGCAGCTTGGCGATACTAGCGGGAAGCGCAGATACGCAGTATTTT. Protein: CASSLAILAGSADTQYF.

The genes are TRBV9 and TRBJ2-5; 9 bases match TRBD2. CDR1 is SGDLS, CDR2 YYNGEE, per germline. This CDR3 region has 17 residues. V shed 4 bases, J shed 5 bases, and the junction held 15 bases outside the gene matches. CDR3 region: CASSPRGGAGGQETQYF. The CDR3 nucleotides read TGTGCCAGCAGCCCTCGCGGGGGGGCCGGGGGGCAGGAGACCCAGTACTTC.

This rearrangement joins TRBV5-5 to TRBJ2-5; TRBD2 is a possible D gene (5 bases). The germline V gene has CDR1 SGHKS and CDR2 YYEKEE (reference sequence). V was trimmed by 4 bases and J by 2 bases, leaving 15 bases between them. The CDR3 is made up of 15 amino acids. In nucleotides, the CDR3 is TGTGCCAGCAGCCTAACTTCGGGGTTGCAAGAGACCCAGTACTTC. This codes for CASSLTSGLQETQYF.

The gene calls are TRBV6-4 and TRBJ2-3, with a tentative D call TRBD1 (6 bases). The germline CDR1 and CDR2 sequences are MRHNA and SNTAGT. This CDR3 contains 18 residues. With 7 bases removed from V and 0 bases from J, the gap between germline ends came to 23 bases. This CDR3 reads CASILTRTADTSTDTQYF. Here the CDR3 DNA reads TGTGCCAGCATCTTAACCAGGACAGCGGACACTAGCACAGATACGCAGTATTTT.

This clone was seen once. V gene TRBV6-2 or TRBV6-3 combines with J gene TRBJ2-7; perhaps TRBD1 as D (5 bases). The CDR3 has 15 amino acids. Germline assignment: CDR1 MNHEY and CDR2 SVGEGT. V lost 2 bases, J lost 2 bases, and 13 bases lay in between. The CDR3 sequence: CASSYEYQGPYEQYF. The CDR3 bases are TGTGCCAGCAGTTACGAGTACCAGGGTCCCTACGAGCAGTACTTC.

This chain connects TRBV15 to TRBJ2-7; the match to TRBD1 covers 7 bases. The germline V gene encodes CDR1 LNHNV and CDR2 YYDKDF (reference sequence). The CDR3 sequence is 14 residues long. CDR3 nucleotide sequence: TGTGCCACCAACAGAAAGGGGGCCTCCTACGAGCAGTACGTC. Its translation is CATNRKGASYEQYV.

V gene TRBV2 combines with J gene TRBJ2-4; TRBD2 aligns across 12 bases. This CDR3 has 14 amino acids. Germline CDR1 is SNHLY and CDR2 is FYNNEI. V was clipped by 6 bases and J by 7 bases; unmatched bases: 4. CDR3 coding DNA: TGTGCCAGCAGCCCCGGGACTAGCGGGAACATTCAGTACTTC. As protein: CASSPGTSGNIQYF.

The chain recombines TRBV24-1 with TRBJ2-2, with 7 bases identical to TRBD2. Trimming cost V 9 bases and J 6 bases; bases outside gene matches: 3. This CDR3 contains 12 residues. Germline CDR1 KGHDR, CDR2 SFDVKD. The CDR3 DNA is TGTGCCACCCTTGGGAGGGCCGGGGAGCTGTTTTTT. Translating it yields CATLGRAGELFF.

This clone has just one count. This chain links TRBV27 with TRBJ2-3, with D unresolved. The CDR3 sequence is 13 residues long. Germline CDR1 reads MNHEY; CDR2 reads SMNVEV (reference sequence). V was trimmed by 3 bases and J by 6 bases, leaving 10 bases between them. CDR3 DNA: TGTGCCAGCAGTTTTAATCCCCGGGATACGCAGTATTTT. Amino acid sequence: CASSFNPRDTQYF.

The chain joins TRBV7-6 to TRBJ1-6, with D uncertain. Trimming shortened V by 7 bases and J by 6 bases, and 10 bases separated the two germline ends. Germline-derived CDR1 and CDR2 are SGHVS and FNYEAQ. CDR3 length: 13 residues. The CDR3 region is CASTTGSNSPLHF. The DNA for the CDR3 is TGTGCCAGCACCACGGGGAGTAATTCACCCCTCCACTTT.

This sequence joins TRBV4-1 and TRBJ2-3; TRBD1 is a possible D gene (5 bases). The V gene's germline CDR1 is MGHRA and CDR2 YSYEKL. The CDR3 is 19 residues long. Trimming cost V 4 bases and J 4 bases, with 27 bases left between them. CDR3 sequence: CASSRQSAEQPPPSDTQYF. The CDR3 coding sequence is TGCGCCAGCAGCCGACAGTCGGCAGAGCAGCCTCCTCCCTCAGATACGCAGTATTTT.

The chain combines TRBV12-5 with TRBJ2-1; tentative D call: TRBD2 (6 bases). Germline values: CDR1 LGHNT, CDR2 FRNRAP. This CDR3 is built from 16 residues. Trimming stripped 4 bases from V and 2 bases from J, with 15 bases between. The CDR3 nucleotides are TGTGCTAGTGGTTCTGGCCGGGGGAACCCCTACAATGAGCAGTTCTTC. Encoded protein: CASGSGRGNPYNEQFF.

This chain uses TRBV5-6 with TRBJ1-6; 10 bases agree with TRBD1. Germline assignment: CDR1 SGHDT and CDR2 YYEEEE. V was clipped by 0 bases and J by 4 bases; unmatched bases: 1. This CDR3 has 16 residues. Here the CDR3 DNA reads TGTGCCAGCAGCTTGGGGACAGGGGGTTATAATTCACCCCTCCACTTT. Amino acid sequence: CASSLGTGGYNSPLHF.

This clone came up once. The V gene is TRBV19, the J gene TRBJ1-1; 9 bases agree with TRBD1. The germline V gene encodes CDR1 LNHDA and CDR2 SQIVND (reference sequence). CDR3 length equals 13 residues. With 10 bases clipped from V and 1 base from J, the junction kept 4 bases outside the gene matches. In DNA, the CDR3 is TGTGCCATATTGGACAGGGGGAACACTGAAGCTTTCTTT. This codes for CAILDRGNTEAFF.

This chain joins TRBV28 and TRBJ2-7, with D possibly being TRBD2 (6 bases). The ends were cut back, 2 bases at V and 5 bases at J, with 16 bases in the middle. This CDR3 comprises 15 residues. Germline V gene data show CDR1 as MDHEN and CDR2 as SYDVKM. DNA of the CDR3: TGTGCCAGCAGTTTAATTGTTAGCGGAGCCAACGAGCAGTACTTC. Amino acids: CASSLIVSGANEQYF.

This chain connects TRBV7-2 to TRBJ1-3; no definite D call. Germline loops: CDR1 SGHTA, CDR2 FQGNSA. The ends were cut back, 2 bases at V and 3 bases at J, with 11 bases in the middle. This CDR3 has 15 residues. This CDR3 reads CASSLQSSVGNTIYF. CDR3 in DNA: TGTGCCAGCAGCTTACAGTCGTCAGTTGGAAACACCATATATTTT.

This sequence joins TRBV2 and TRBJ1-1, with D unclear. Germline V gene data show CDR1 as SNHLY and CDR2 as FYNNEI. Trimming took off 1 base at V and 11 bases at J, with 11 bases between the two ends. The CDR3 sequence is 12 residues long. CDR3 sequence reads: CASSEGASAAFF. Written as DNA, the CDR3 is TGTGCCAGCAGTGAAGGAGCATCCGCGGCTTTCTTT.